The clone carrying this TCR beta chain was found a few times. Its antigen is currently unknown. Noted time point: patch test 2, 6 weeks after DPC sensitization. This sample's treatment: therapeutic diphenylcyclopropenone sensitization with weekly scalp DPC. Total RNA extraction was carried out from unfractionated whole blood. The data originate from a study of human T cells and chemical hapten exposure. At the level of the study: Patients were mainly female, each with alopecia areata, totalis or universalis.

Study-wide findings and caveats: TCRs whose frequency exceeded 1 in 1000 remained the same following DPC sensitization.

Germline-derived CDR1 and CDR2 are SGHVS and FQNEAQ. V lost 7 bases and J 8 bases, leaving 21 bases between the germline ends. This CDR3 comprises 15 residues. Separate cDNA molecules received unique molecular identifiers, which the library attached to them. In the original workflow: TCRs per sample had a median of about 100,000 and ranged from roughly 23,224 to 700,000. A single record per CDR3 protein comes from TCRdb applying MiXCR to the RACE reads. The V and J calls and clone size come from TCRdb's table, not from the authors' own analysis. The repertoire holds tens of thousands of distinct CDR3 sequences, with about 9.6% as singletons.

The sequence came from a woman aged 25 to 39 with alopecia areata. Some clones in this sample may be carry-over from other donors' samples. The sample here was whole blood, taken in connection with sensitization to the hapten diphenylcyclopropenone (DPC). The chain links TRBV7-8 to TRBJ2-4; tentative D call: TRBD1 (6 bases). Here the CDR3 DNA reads TGTGCCAGCACCAACAGGGTTACCGGAAAGGACATTCAGTACTTC. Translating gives CASTNRVTGKDIQYF. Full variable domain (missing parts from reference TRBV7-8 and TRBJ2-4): GAGVSQSPRYKVAKRGQDVALRCDPISGHVSLFWYQQALGQGPEFLTYFQNEAQLDKSGLPSDRFFAERPEGSVSTLKIQRTQQEDSAVYLCASTNRVTGKDIQYFGAGTRLSVL.